The TCR beta chain described here comes from a study of blood T cell repertoires in COVID-19 (dated by TCRdb to about 2020). Regarding the study in general: Samples covering the acute and convalescent phases of COVID-19 were provided by collaborators in the United States, Italy and Spain. The samples were drawn from two sources: the first 160 participants of the ongoing ImmuneRACE study, and over 1,000 subjects contributed by 6 global collaborators. The material from the prospective study consisted of cDNA or gDNA derived from T cells, B-cell-depleted T cells, or PBMCs. HLA class I and class II types, where available, came from metadata supplied by the sample provider rather than from assay-based typing. The repertoires were released in a freely available public database intended as a resource for research on the immune response to SARS-CoV-2. The sample metadata nearly always contained a de-identified subject ID, COVID-19 status, age in years and sex. Deeply sampled blood TCRbeta repertoires from subjects exposed to, actively infected with, or recovered from COVID-19 were included in the dataset. The study at large found these results: The amount of clinical and demographic metadata varied by source and participant and was provided uncurated.

CDR1 and CDR2, per the germline V gene, are SGHTA and FQGNSA. After removal of 2 bases from V and 6 bases from J, the junction retains 8 bases not matched to a gene. The CDR3, from cysteine to phenylalanine, totals 15 residues. Just CDR3 DNA is preserved here, 45 bases in frame from base 1. Worth noting for this clone: Its antigen is unknown. Per-base quality was not reported, and no clone a single base away is much larger than it.

TCRbeta CDR3 regions were amplified from genomic DNA by means of the immunoSEQ Assay, a bias-controlled multiplex PCR. From the authors' description of their analysis: Within the assay, amplification of reference gene primers was used to estimate how many nucleated cells each sample contained. To quantify the absolute abundance of each unique TCRbeta CDR3 rearrangement, sequence reads were collapsed and filtered. For each sample, productive Simpson clonality was calculated as the square root of Simpson's diversity index over productive rearrangements. The source is immuneACCESS, and TCRdb retained only in-frame sequences with V and J called. Part of the clones is not carried over; for the studies checked, unresolved V genes explain less than half of this, and the remainder is unexplained. The DNA gave D and trimming, while V, J and clone size come from that table. Recorded for this sample are 250,000 or so clones; around 86% of them occurred a single time. The ten top clones hold roughly 1.9% of the sample.

Participants in the prospective study were aged about 18 to 89 years, lived in 20 to 30 United States geographic areas, and enrolled through a virtual design. In the prospective study, participants were assigned to cohorts based on the clinical history participants reported in a screening survey and a study questionnaire. Recovered participants in ImmuneRACE Cohort 3 were defined by two consecutive negative NP/OP PCR tests, clearance by a healthcare professional, or resolution of symptoms. Mobile phlebotomists in the prospective study collected whole blood, serum and a nasopharyngeal or oropharyngeal swab from every participant. Additional blood draws and questionnaires over an approximately 2-month period could optionally be provided by prospective study participants. Blood samples from the prospective study were shipped frozen or at room temperature prior to DNA extraction.

Sequencing used PBMCs or T cells enriched from blood (not recorded which). Recombination linked TRBV7-2 to TRBJ1-1; TRBD1 matches 8 bases in the middle. The TCR originated in a woman between 50 and 59 years old who had recovered from COVID-19. The DNA is as follows: TGTGCCAGCAGCTTATTCGGCAGGGGGCAGGCTGAAGCTTTCTTT. Its product reads: CASSLFGRGQAEAFF. The CDR3, completed at both ends by the reference TRBV7-2 and TRBJ1-1 genes, gives the full variable domain GAGVSQSPSNKVTEKGKDVELRCDPISGHTALYWYRQSLGQGLEFLIYFQGNSAPDKSGLPSDRFSAERTGGSVSTLTIQRTQQEDSAVYLCASSLFGRGQAEAFFGQGTRLTVV.